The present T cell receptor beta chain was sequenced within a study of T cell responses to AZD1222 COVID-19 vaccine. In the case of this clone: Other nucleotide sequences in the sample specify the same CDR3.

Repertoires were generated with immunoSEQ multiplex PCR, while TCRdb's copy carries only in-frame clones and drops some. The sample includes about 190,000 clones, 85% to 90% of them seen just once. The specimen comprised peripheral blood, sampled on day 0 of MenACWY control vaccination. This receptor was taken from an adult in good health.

The chain's CDR3 is CASSIRGYGYTF. Here the CDR3 DNA reads TGTGCCAGTAGTATAAGGGGCTATGGCTACACCTTC. The chain links TRBV19 to TRBJ1-2, with D possibly matching TRBD1 (5 bases). CDR3 size: 12 residues. V was trimmed by 2 bases and J by 4 bases, leaving 5 bases between them. Germline V lookup: CDR1 LNHDA, CDR2 SQIVND (reference sequence).